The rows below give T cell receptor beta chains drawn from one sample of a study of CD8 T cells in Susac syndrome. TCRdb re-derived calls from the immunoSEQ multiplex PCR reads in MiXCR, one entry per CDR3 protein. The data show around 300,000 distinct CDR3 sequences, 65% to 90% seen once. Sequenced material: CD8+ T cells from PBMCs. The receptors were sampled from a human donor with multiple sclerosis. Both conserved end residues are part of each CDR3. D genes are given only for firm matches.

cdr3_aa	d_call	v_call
CSARVGPDTQYF	-	TRBV20-1
CASSLYGGNVDTQYF	-	TRBV27
CASSHPGQAEQFF	TRBD1	TRBV4-3
CASHGWDRETYF	-	TRBV6-5
CSVVRGGLEIEAFF	-	TRBV29-1
CASSQMLARGETQYF	-	TRBV14
CASSSQPGELFF	-	TRBV5-6
CASRVGLASGETQYF	TRBD2	TRBV6-1
CASSRHGGGSTEAFF	-	TRBV4-3
CASSLQGRAADTQYF	-	TRBV5-1
CASRVTDTQYF	-	TRBV14
CASSMGRLIEQFF	-	TRBV19
CASSTRDSFQETQYF	TRBD1	TRBV5-6
CASSQDLDRGETQYF	TRBD1	TRBV4-3
CASSATPGNYGYTF	-	TRBV7-9
CSVKTSGEQYF	TRBD2	TRBV29-1
CASRKGVNFSYEQYF	-	TRBV6-1
CASLVPTGELFF	-	TRBV19
CASSLRTPMNTEAFF	-	TRBV28
CASSLGIFPDTQYF	-	TRBV7-9